The rows below give T cell receptor beta chains drawn from one sample of a study of T cell responses to AZD1222 COVID-19 vaccine. The repertoire was sequenced with immunoSEQ multiplex PCR; TCRdb's copy has only in-frame clones and lacks some. The sample includes 53,000 or so clones, just over 85% of them seen just once. Source: peripheral blood, taken 28 days after the second AZD1222 dose. These TCRs come from an adult who received the AZD1222 COVID-19 vaccine. The CDR3 runs from the conserved cysteine through the conserved F or W. D genes are given only for firm matches. Where a row states a size, it is once, few, many or the class of an expanded clone; other rows omit it.

>TRBJ1-5|NA|TRBV6-2/TRBV6-3|15|NA
TGTGCCAGCAGCACCCGCAGGGGCATCGATCAGCCCCAGCATTTT
CASSTRRGIDQPQHF
>TRBJ1-2|NA|TRBV20-1|10|NA
TGCAGTGCTACAGGGGATGGCTACACCTTC
CSATGDGYTF
>TRBJ2-7|NA|TRBV5-1|14|NA
TGCGCCAGCAGCTTGGTCGGGGCCAGTTACGAGCAGTACTTC
CASSLVGASYEQYF
>TRBJ2-1|NA|TRBV24-1|13|NA
TGTGCCACCAGTGATACTAGAACTGGAATCAGGGTCTTC
CATSDTRTGIRVF
>TRBJ2-1|once|TRBV7-2|14|NA
TGTGCCAGCAGCTTACTGAGCTCCTACAATGAGCAGTTCTTC
CASSLLSSYNEQFF
>TRBJ2-5|NA|TRBV7-4|17|TRBD2
TGTGCCAGCAGCTACCCGGGACTAGCGGGAGGGCAAGAGACCCAGTACTTC
CASSYPGLAGGQETQYF
>TRBJ2-5|few|TRBV28|14|TRBD2
TGTGCCAGCAGTGGTAGCGGGAGTGCGAAGACCCAGTACTTC
CASSGSGSAKTQYF
>TRBJ2-5|NA|TRBV19|14|TRBD1
TGTGCCAGTAGTCCTAGGACAGGGGAAGAGACCCAGTACTTC
CASSPRTGEETQYF
>TRBJ2-2|NA|TRBV6-5|15|NA
TGTGCCAGCAGGGAGCCAGGGGGGGGACCCGGGGAGCTGTTTTTT
CASREPGGGPGELFF
>TRBJ2-2|once|TRBV11-2|17|NA
TGTGCCAGCAGCTTAGATCTAATTGTGGTTGGGACCGGGGAGCTGTTTTTT
CASSLDLIVVGTGELFF
>TRBJ2-4|NA|TRBV1|20|NA
TGCACCAGCAGCTATCCGGGACTAGCGGGAGAGGCCACAGCCAAAAACATTCAGTACTTC
CTSSYPGLAGEATAKNIQYF
>TRBJ2-5|NA|TRBV5-4|14|NA
TGTGCCAGCAGCTTGGAAGGTGGGCAAGAGACCCAGTACTTC
CASSLEGGQETQYF
>TRBJ1-2|few|TRBV2|13|TRBD1
TGTGCCAGCAGTGATAAGGACAGGAGTGGCTACACCTTC
CASSDKDRSGYTF
>TRBJ2-7|NA|TRBV27|14|NA
TGTGCCAGCAGTTTCCAGGGTCACTCCTACGAGCAGTACTTC
CASSFQGHSYEQYF
>TRBJ1-2|NA|TRBV3-1/TRBV3-2|13|TRBD1
TGTGCCAGCAGCCCTCAGGGGGACTATGGCTACACCTTC
CASSPQGDYGYTF
>TRBJ1-4|NA|TRBV4-2|16|NA
TGTGCCAGCAGCCAAGATCTTGAAGGGGTGCATGAAAAACTGTTTTTT
CASSQDLEGVHEKLFF
>TRBJ2-3|NA|TRBV7-3|18|TRBD2
TGTGCCAGCAGCTTCGGGGGTGGCGGGAGGGTCGGCACAGATACGCAGTATTTT
CASSFGGGGRVGTDTQYF
>TRBJ1-1|NA|TRBV9|15|TRBD1
TGTGCCAGCAGCGCTGGGACAGGGAGAGGTACTGAAGCTTTCTTT
CASSAGTGRGTEAFF
>TRBJ2-7|NA|TRBV5-4|15|TRBD2
TGTGCCAGCAGCTCAAAGCGGGAGTTCGGGTACGAGCAGTACTTC
CASSSKREFGYEQYF
>TRBJ2-1|NA|TRBV5-8|15|TRBD2
TGTGCCAGCAGCCTAAGGACTAGCGTCCGCAATGAGCAGTTCTTC
CASSLRTSVRNEQFF
>TRBJ1-5|NA|TRBV28|16|NA
TGTGCCAGCAGTTGGGGGGGGGTTTCGAGCAATCAGCCCCAGCATTTT
CASSWGGVSSNQPQHF
>TRBJ1-3|NA|TRBV9|15|NA
TGTGCCAGCAGCCCCCGGAGCTCAGCTGGAAACACCATATATTTT
CASSPRSSAGNTIYF
>TRBJ2-5|NA|TRBV24-1|14|NA
TGTGCCACCAGTGATTTTGGCAGGGGTGAGACCCAGTACTTC
CATSDFGRGETQYF
>TRBJ1-4|NA|TRBV28|18|TRBD1
TGTGCCAGCCGGGCGCGTCGGGACAGGGGTAACGCTAATGAAAAACTGTTTTTT
CASRARRDRGNANEKLFF
>TRBJ2-7|NA|TRBV5-1|15|TRBD2
TGCGCCAGCAGCTTGGGACTAGCGGGAGGCTACGAGCAGTACTTC
CASSLGLAGGYEQYF
>TRBJ2-1|NA|TRBV7-2|15|TRBD2
TGTGCCAGCAGCGCGGGACTAGCGGGAGGAGGTGAGCAGTTCTTC
CASSAGLAGGGEQFF
>TRBJ2-5|NA|TRBV9|15|TRBD2
TGTGCCAGCAGCTCAGGACTAGCGGGAAGAGAGACCCAGTACTTC
CASSSGLAGRETQYF
>TRBJ2-3|once|TRBV27|14|NA
TGTGCCTCGAGGGTAGCGCTGGGGGCAGATACGCAGTATTTT
CASRVALGADTQYF
>TRBJ2-2|NA|TRBV27|15|TRBD2
TGTGCCAGCAGTCTAGCGGGAGGATCGGTCGGGGAGCTGTTTTTT
CASSLAGGSVGELFF
>TRBJ1-1|NA|TRBV7-8|13|NA
TGTGCCAGCAGCTTAGTTGGCAGCACTGAAGCTTTCTTT
CASSLVGSTEAFF
>TRBJ1-5|NA|TRBV28|16|NA
TGTGCCAGCAGTCGCTGGGAGGTGGGGATAAATCAGCCCCAGCATTTT
CASSRWEVGINQPQHF
>TRBJ2-1|few|TRBV30|15|TRBD2
TGTGCCTGGAGCGCCCTAGCGGCGTTAAACAATGAGCAGTTCTTC
CAWSALAALNNEQFF
>TRBJ2-7|NA|TRBV28|14|TRBD1
TGTGCCAGTGGGGATGGGACAGGGGCCCACGAGCAGTACTTC
CASGDGTGAHEQYF
>TRBJ2-6|NA|TRBV21-1|18|NA
TGTGCCAGCAGCCCTAACCCGGGACAGAACTCTGGGGCCAACGTCCTGACTTTC
CASSPNPGQNSGANVLTF
>TRBJ1-5|NA|TRBV6-5|13|NA
TGTGCCAGCTCTTCGGTCGCGGGGCAGCCCCAGCATTTT
CASSSVAGQPQHF
>TRBJ2-3|NA|TRBV24-1|15|NA
TGTGCCACCAGTGTTACTACTACGAGCACAGATACGCAGTATTTT
CATSVTTTSTDTQYF
>TRBJ2-5|NA|TRBV6-5|16|NA
TGTGCCAGCAGTTACTCGAAGGGGCCCCAAGCGGAGACCCAGTACTTC
CASSYSKGPQAETQYF
>TRBJ1-1|NA|TRBV14|15|TRBD1
TGTGCCAGCAGCCAACACTGGCAGGGGGGCACTGAAGCTTTCTTT
CASSQHWQGGTEAFF
>TRBJ2-1|NA|TRBV30|13|NA
TGTGCCTGGAGTAAGTCAGGTCTGGGTGAGCAGTTCTTC
CAWSKSGLGEQFF
>TRBJ2-4|NA|TRBV19|13|NA
TGTGCCAGTAGTCCTCTAGCCAAAAACATTCAGTACTTC
CASSPLAKNIQYF
>TRBJ1-5|NA|TRBV11-2|14|NA
TGTGCCAGCAGCTTAGAGGCAAGTAATCAGCCCCAGCATTTT
CASSLEASNQPQHF
>TRBJ2-2|NA|TRBV29-1|16|NA
TGCAGCGTTCGCTCTCCGGGGGCGATGTTTGCCGGGGAGCTGTTTTTT
CSVRSPGAMFAGELFF
>TRBJ1-1|NA|TRBV7-9|14|TRBD1
TGTGCCAGCAGCATACAGGGGAGGAACACTGAAGCTTTCTTT
CASSIQGRNTEAFF
>TRBJ2-1|NA|TRBV7-2|13|NA
TGTGCCAGCAGCTTAGCGACGGGAAATGAGCAGTTCTTC
CASSLATGNEQFF
>TRBJ2-3|NA|TRBV28|14|TRBD2
TGTGCCAGCAGTCCCAGCGGGAGGGCTTTTACGCAGTATTTT
CASSPSGRAFTQYF
>TRBJ2-5|NA|TRBV12-3/TRBV12-4|13|NA
TGTGCCAGCAGTTTTGGGGAGGCTGGGACCCAGTACTTC
CASSFGEAGTQYF
>TRBJ2-7|NA|TRBV4-1|14|NA
TGCGCCAGCAGCCAAGAAGGTGGCCGAAACGAGCAGTACTTC
CASSQEGGRNEQYF
>TRBJ2-4|NA|TRBV3-1/TRBV3-2|17|NA
TGTGCCAGCAGCCTAAGGGTGAGGGAGGAGGGCAAAAACATTCAGTACTTC
CASSLRVREEGKNIQYF
>TRBJ1-6|NA|TRBV9|20|TRBD1
TGTGCCAGCAGCGTAGTTGAAAGAGGGGACAGGGAACACTATAATTCACCCCTCCACTTT
CASSVVERGDREHYNSPLHF
>TRBJ2-6|NA|TRBV15|17|TRBD1
TGTGCCACCAGCAGAAGGACAGGGGGCTCTGGGGCCAACGTCCTGACTTTC
CATSRRTGGSGANVLTF
>TRBJ2-7|NA|TRBV7-6|15|NA
TGTGCCAGCAGCTTAGACGCAGGAGTACTCTACGAGCAGTACTTC
CASSLDAGVLYEQYF
>TRBJ2-3|NA|TRBV3-1/TRBV3-2|15|TRBD1
TGTGCCAGCAGCCCCGGGACAGGGGGCGAGGATACGCAGTATTTT
CASSPGTGGEDTQYF
>TRBJ2-1|NA|TRBV15|14|NA
TGTGCCACCAGCAGAGTGTTAGCGGACAATGAGCAGTTCTTC
CATSRVLADNEQFF
>TRBJ1-5|NA|TRBV27|15|TRBD1
TGTGCCAGCAGTTTTCAGGGGGTTGGCAATCAGCCCCAGCATTTT
CASSFQGVGNQPQHF
>TRBJ2-1|NA|TRBV6-4|17|NA
TGTGCCAGCAGTGACGGGGTGGCGCGCTCGGTGGGGGGTGAGCAGTTCTTC
CASSDGVARSVGGEQFF